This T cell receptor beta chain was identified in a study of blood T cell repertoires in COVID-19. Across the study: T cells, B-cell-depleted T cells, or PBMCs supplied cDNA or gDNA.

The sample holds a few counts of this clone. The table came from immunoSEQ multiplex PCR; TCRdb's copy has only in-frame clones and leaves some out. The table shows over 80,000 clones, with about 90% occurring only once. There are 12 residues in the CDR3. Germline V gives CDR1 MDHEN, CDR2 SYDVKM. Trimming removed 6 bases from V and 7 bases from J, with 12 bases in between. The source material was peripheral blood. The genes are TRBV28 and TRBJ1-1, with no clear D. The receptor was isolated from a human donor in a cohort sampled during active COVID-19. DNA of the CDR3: TGTGCCAGCAGCCGAGGGTGGGATGAAGCTTTCTTT. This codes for CASSRGWDEAFF.